A selection of T cell receptor beta chains follows, all from one sample in a study of shared clonotypes between healthy human individuals. TCRdb's copy holds only in-frame clones and misses some; the assay was immunoSEQ multiplex PCR. The data hold approximately 2.3 million clones, with roughly 93% observed a single time. The sequencing sample was made of naive CD4+ T cells from PBMCs. The receptors come from a man between 18 and 29 years old in good health. Some clones in this sample may be carry-over from other donors' samples. The CDR3 runs from the conserved cysteine through the conserved F or W. Clone size is not always given. Where it is, it says once, few, many or a class for expanded clones.

CDR3aa: CASSATGTSGYEQYF
v_gene: TRBV5-4
abundance: .

CDR3aa: CASTSPWGGTGGYEQYF
v_gene: TRBV28
abundance: .

CDR3aa: CASSSGQGAYEQYF
v_gene: TRBV6-6
abundance: .

CDR3aa: CASSPMTPRDGGYGYTF
v_gene: TRBV27
abundance: .

CDR3aa: CATTLTSGTDTQYF
v_gene: TRBV15
abundance: .

CDR3aa: CASSPSLGTGELFF
v_gene: TRBV9
abundance: .

CDR3aa: CAWSRDRDSYGYTF
v_gene: TRBV30
abundance: .

CDR3aa: CSVMFSGNTIYF
v_gene: TRBV29-1
abundance: once

CDR3aa: CASSPQEGNTEAFF
v_gene: TRBV18
abundance: .

CDR3aa: CAWSVGGVWGGYTF
v_gene: TRBV30
abundance: .

CDR3aa: CASSHDRGSMDTQYF
v_gene: TRBV11-3
abundance: .

CDR3aa: CASSPLGTGGYEQFF
v_gene: TRBV27
abundance: once

CDR3aa: CASSPYPGDTGELFF
v_gene: TRBV2
abundance: once

CDR3aa: CASSRGLAGVWEQYF
v_gene: TRBV5-8
abundance: .

CDR3aa: CASSLEPSGGQFF
v_gene: TRBV5-1
abundance: .

CDR3aa: CAGRRTAEYEQYF
v_gene: TRBV6-1
abundance: .

CDR3aa: CASSYQATLQGDTQYF
v_gene: TRBV7-2
abundance: .

CDR3aa: CASSTLGVAQPQHF
v_gene: TRBV6-1
abundance: .

CDR3aa: CASDYGTNTGELFF
v_gene: TRBV7-9
abundance: .

CDR3aa: CASSLVAGGHNEQFF
v_gene: TRBV11-2
abundance: .

CDR3aa: CASSPLDPGDTIYF
v_gene: TRBV27
abundance: .

CDR3aa: CASSLLQVHGETQYF
v_gene: TRBV18
abundance: .

CDR3aa: CASSPGTSDYNEQFF
v_gene: TRBV5-1
abundance: .

CDR3aa: CASRKRNNEQFF
v_gene: TRBV6-5
abundance: .

CDR3aa: CASSSPGSYTF
v_gene: TRBV5-1
abundance: .

CDR3aa: CASSLSGTTNEKLFF
v_gene: TRBV28
abundance: .

CDR3aa: CASSQTWPDTQYF
v_gene: TRBV27
abundance: .

CDR3aa: CASRTGPNYGYTF
v_gene: TRBV28
abundance: .

CDR3aa: CASRQGFIRVEQFF
v_gene: TRBV10-1
abundance: .

CDR3aa: CASSVGQGLYNEQFF
v_gene: TRBV9
abundance: .

CDR3aa: CASSQDRSYEQYF
v_gene: TRBV7-9
abundance: .

CDR3aa: CASSDGRGGNEQFF
v_gene: TRBV2
abundance: .

CDR3aa: CSVGTTGTGGYNEQFF
v_gene: TRBV29-1
abundance: once

CDR3aa: CASRQDSPGNEQFF
v_gene: TRBV23-1
abundance: .

CDR3aa: CASSPLAGGPKTQYF
v_gene: TRBV27
abundance: .

CDR3aa: CASSLRGGGRGYTF
v_gene: TRBV7-9
abundance: .

CDR3aa: CAISESVEGSYGYTF
v_gene: TRBV10-3
abundance: .

CDR3aa: CASSLYQVNTPWTYEQYF
v_gene: TRBV5-1
abundance: .

CDR3aa: CASSQDPDRSLAVTGELFF
v_gene: TRBV4-1
abundance: .

CDR3aa: CASSAGGAHYGYTF
v_gene: TRBV5-1
abundance: .

CDR3aa: CASTLNGAGVSYEQYF
v_gene: TRBV5-1
abundance: .